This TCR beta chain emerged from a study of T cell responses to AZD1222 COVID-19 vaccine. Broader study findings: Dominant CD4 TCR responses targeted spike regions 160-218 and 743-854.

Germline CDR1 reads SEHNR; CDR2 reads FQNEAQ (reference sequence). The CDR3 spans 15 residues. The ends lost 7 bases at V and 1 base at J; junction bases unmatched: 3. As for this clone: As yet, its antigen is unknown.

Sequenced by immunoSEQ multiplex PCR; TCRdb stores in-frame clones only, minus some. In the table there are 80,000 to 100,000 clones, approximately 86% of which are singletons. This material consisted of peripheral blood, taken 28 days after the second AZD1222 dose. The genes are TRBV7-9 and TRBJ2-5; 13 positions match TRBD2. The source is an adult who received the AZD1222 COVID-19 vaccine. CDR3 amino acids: CASTRTSGGQETQYF. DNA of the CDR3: TGTGCCAGCACGAGGACTAGCGGGGGCCAAGAGACCCAGTACTTC.